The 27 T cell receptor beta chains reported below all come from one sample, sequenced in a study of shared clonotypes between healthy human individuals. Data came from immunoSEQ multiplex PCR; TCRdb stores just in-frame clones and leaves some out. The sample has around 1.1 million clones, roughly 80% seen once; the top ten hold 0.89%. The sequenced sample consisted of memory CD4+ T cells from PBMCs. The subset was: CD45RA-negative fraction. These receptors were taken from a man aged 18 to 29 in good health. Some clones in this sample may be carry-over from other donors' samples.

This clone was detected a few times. CDR3 amino acids: CASSSMVGQPQHF. The CDR3 DNA follows: TGTGCCAGCAGTTCCATGGTAGGGCAGCCCCAGCATTTT. The V and J genes are TRBV27 and TRBJ1-5, with no clear D. The CDR3 is made up of 13 amino acids. V was clipped by 4 bases and J by 7 bases, with 11 bases between them. CDR1 is MNHEY, CDR2 SMNVEV, per germline (reference sequence).

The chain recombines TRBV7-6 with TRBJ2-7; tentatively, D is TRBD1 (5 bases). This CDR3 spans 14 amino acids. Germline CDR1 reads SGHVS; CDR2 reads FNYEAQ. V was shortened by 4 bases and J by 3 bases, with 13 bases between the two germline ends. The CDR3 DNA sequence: TGTGCCAGCAGCTCTGCCCCAGGGAACTACGAGCAGTACTTC. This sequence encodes CASSSAPGNYEQYF.

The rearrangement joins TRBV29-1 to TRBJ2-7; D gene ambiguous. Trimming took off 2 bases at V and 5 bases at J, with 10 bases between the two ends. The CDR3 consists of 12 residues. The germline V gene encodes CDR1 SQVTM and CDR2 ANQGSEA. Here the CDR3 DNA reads TGCAGCGTTGAACTTTTCGGAGACGAGCAGTACTTC. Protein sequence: CSVELFGDEQYF.

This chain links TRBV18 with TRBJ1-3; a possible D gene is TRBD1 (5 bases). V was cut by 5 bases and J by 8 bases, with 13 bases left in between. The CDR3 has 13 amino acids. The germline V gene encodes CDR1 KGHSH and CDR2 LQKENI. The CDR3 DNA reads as TGTGCCAGCTCATCAACGAGGGGTGACACCATATATTTT. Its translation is CASSSTRGDTIYF.

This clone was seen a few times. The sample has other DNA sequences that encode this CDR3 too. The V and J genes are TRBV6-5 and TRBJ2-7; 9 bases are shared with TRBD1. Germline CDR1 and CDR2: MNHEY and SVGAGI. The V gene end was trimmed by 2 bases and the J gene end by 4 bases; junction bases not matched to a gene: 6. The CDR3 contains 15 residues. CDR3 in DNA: TGTGCCAGCAGTTACACAGGGGGCCCTCCTTACGAGCAGTACTTC. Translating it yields CASSYTGGPPYEQYF.

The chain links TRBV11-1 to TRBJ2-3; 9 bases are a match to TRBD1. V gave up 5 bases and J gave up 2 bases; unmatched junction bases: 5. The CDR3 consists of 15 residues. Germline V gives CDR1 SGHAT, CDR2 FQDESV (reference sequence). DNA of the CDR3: TGTGCCAGCAGCGCCGGGACAGGGAACACAGATACGCAGTATTTT. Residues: CASSAGTGNTDTQYF.

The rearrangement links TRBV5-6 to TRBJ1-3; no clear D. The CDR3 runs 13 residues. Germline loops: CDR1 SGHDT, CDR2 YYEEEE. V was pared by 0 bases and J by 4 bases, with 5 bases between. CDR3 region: CASSLDGGNTIYF. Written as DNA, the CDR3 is TGTGCCAGCAGCTTGGACGGGGGAAACACCATATATTTT.

CDR3 sequence (DNA): TGTGCCATCAGTGATATCTATCAGCCCCAGCATTTT. Residues: CAISDIYQPQHF. This chain joins TRBV10-3 and TRBJ1-5; D gene uncertain. The CDR3 sequence is 12 residues long. CDR1 and CDR2 from the germline V gene are ENHRY and SYGVKD. V lost 3 bases and J 5 bases, leaving 5 bases between the germline ends.

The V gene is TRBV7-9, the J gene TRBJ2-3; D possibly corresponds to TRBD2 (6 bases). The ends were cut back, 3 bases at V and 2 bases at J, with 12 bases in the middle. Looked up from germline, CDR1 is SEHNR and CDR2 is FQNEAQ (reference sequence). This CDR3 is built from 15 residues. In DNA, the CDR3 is TGTGCCAGCAGCTTGGGGGGACTGCTCACAGATACGCAGTATTTT. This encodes CASSLGGLLTDTQYF.

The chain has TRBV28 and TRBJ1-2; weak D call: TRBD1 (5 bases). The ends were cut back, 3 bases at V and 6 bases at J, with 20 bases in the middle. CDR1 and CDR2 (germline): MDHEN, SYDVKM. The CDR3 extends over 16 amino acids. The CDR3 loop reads CASSFGGSRVRHGYTF. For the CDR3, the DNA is TGTGCCAGCAGTTTCGGAGGTTCCAGGGTACGGCATGGCTACACCTTC.

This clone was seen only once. The CDR3 region is CASSVNSFGSTDTQYF. The CDR3 region has the DNA TGTGCCAGCAGTGTAAACTCATTCGGATCCACAGATACGCAGTATTTT. The chain employs TRBV6-1 and TRBJ2-3; D is unclear. Trimming shortened V by 4 bases and J by 2 bases, and 16 bases separated the two germline ends. Germline V CDR1 and CDR2: MNHNS, SASEGT. The CDR3 runs to 16 residues.

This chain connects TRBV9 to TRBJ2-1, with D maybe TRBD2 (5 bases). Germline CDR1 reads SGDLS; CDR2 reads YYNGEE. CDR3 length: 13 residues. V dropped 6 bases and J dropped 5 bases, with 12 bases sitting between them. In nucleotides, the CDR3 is TGTGCCAGCAACTCCGCGGGCCACAATGAGCAGTTCTTC. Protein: CASNSAGHNEQFF.

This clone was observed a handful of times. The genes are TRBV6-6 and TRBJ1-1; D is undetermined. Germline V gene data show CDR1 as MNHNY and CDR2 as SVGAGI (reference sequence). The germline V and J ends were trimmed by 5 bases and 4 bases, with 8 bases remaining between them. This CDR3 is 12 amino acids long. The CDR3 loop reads CASSTGSTEAFF. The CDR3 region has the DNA TGTGCCAGCAGTACGGGGAGCACTGAAGCTTTCTTT.

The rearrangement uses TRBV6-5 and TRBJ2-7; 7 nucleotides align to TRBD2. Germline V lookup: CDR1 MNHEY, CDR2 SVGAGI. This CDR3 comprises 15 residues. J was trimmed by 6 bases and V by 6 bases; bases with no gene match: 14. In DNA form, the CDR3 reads TGTGCCAGCAGCAGACTAGCAGGGCTTGGGCTCGAGCAGTACTTC. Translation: CASSRLAGLGLEQYF.

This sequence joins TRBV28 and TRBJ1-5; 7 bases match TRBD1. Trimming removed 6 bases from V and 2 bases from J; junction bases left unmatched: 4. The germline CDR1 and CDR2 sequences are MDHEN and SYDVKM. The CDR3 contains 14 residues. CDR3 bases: TGTGCCAGCAGGACAGGGCGGGGCAATCAGCCCCAGCATTTT. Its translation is CASRTGRGNQPQHF. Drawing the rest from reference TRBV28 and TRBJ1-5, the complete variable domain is DVKVTQSSRYLVKRTGEKVFLECVQDMDHENMFWYRQDPGLGLRLIYFSYDVKMKEKGDIPEGYSVSREKKERFSLILESASTNQTSMYLCASRTGRGNQPQHFGDGTRLSIL.

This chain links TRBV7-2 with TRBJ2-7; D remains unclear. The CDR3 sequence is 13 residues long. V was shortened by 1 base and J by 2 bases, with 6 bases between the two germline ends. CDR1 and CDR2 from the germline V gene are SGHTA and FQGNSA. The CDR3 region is CASSLVRTYEQYF. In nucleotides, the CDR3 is TGTGCCAGCAGCTTAGTCAGGACCTACGAGCAGTACTTC.

CDR3 protein: CANHRGPEAFF. The CDR3 DNA is TGTGCAAACCACCGGGGGCCTGAAGCTTTCTTT. V usage is TRBV7-9 and J usage is TRBJ1-1; tentative D call: TRBD1 (6 bases). There are 11 residues in the CDR3. Germline values: CDR1 SEHNR, CDR2 FQNEAQ (reference sequence).

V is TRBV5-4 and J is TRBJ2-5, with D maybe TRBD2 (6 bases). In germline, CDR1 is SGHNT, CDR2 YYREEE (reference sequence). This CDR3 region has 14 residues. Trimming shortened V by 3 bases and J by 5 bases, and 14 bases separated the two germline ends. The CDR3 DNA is TGTGCCAGCAGCTCGGGGGAGGTCGTTGAGACCCAGTACTTC. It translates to CASSSGEVVETQYF.

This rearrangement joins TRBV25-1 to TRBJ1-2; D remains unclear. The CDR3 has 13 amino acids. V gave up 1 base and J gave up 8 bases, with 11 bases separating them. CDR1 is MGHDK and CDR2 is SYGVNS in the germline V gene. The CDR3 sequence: CASSESGSRGYTF. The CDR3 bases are TGTGCCAGCAGTGAATCCGGCTCAAGGGGCTACACCTTC.

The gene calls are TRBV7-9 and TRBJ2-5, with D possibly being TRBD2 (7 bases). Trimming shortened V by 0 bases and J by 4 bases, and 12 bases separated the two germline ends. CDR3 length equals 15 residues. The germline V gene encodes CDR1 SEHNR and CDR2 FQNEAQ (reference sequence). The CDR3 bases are TGTGCCAGCAGCTTAGCGGGGGGGCCGGGAGAGACCCAGTACTTC. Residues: CASSLAGGPGETQYF.

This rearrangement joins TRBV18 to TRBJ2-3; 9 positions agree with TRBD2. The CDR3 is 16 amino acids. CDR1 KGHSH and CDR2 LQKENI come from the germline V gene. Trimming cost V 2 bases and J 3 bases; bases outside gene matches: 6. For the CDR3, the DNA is TGTGCCAGCTCACCAAATAGCGGGAGAGCGACAGATACGCAGTATTTT. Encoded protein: CASSPNSGRATDTQYF.

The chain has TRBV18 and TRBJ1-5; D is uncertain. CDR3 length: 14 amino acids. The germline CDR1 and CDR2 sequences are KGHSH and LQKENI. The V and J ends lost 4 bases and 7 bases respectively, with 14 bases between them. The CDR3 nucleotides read TGTGCCAGCTCACTGACCCCGTCCCAGCAGCCCCAGCATTTT. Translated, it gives CASSLTPSQQPQHF. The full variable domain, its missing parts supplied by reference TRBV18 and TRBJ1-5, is NAGVMQNPRHLVRRRGQEARLRCSPMKGHSHVYWYRQLPEEGLKFMVYLQKENIIDESGMPKERFSAEFPKEGPSILRIQQVVRGDSAAYFCASSLTPSQQPQHFGDGTRLSIL.

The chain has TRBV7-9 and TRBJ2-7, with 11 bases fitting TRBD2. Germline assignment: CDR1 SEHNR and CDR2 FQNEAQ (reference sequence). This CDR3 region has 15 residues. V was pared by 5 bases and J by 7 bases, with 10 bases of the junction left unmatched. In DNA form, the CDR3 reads TGTGCCAGCAGCCTAGGGGGACTAGCGGCGGAGGAGCAGTACTTC. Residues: CASSLGGLAAEEQYF.

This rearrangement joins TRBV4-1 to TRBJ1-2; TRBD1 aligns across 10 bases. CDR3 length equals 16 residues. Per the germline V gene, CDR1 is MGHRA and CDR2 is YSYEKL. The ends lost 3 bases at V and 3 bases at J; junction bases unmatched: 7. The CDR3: CASSHAGTGEDYGYTF. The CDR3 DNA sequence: TGCGCCAGCAGCCACGCTGGGACAGGGGAGGACTATGGCTACACCTTC.

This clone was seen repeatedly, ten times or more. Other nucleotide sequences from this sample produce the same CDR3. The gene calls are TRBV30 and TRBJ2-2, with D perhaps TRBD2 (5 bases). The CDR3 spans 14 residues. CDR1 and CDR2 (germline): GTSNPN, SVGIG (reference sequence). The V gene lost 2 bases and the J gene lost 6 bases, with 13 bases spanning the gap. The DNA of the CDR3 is TGTGCCTGGAGTTCAGGACTGGAGGCCGGGGAGCTGTTTTTT. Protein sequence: CAWSSGLEAGELFF.

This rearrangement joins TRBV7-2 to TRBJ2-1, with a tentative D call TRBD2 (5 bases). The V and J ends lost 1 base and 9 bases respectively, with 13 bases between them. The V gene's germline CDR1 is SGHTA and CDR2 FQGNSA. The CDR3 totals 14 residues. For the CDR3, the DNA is TGTGCCAGCAGCTTAGGTTGGCGGGCCGGTGAGCAGTTCTTC. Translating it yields CASSLGWRAGEQFF.

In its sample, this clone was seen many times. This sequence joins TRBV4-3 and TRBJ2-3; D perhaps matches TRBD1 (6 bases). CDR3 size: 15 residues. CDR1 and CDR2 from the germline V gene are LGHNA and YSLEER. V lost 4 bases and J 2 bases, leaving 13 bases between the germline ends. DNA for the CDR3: TGCGCCAGCAGCCCTAGACAGGTACACACAGATACGCAGTATTTT. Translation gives CASSPRQVHTDTQYF.